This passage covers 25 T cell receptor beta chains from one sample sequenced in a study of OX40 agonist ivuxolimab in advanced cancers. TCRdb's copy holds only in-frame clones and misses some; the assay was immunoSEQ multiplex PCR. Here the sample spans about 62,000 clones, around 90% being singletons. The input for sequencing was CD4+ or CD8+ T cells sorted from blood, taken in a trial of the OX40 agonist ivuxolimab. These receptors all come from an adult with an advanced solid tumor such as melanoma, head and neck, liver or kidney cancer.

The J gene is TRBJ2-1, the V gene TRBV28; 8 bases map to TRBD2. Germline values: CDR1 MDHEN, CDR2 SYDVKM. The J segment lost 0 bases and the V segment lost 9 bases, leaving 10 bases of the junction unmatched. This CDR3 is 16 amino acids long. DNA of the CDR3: TGTGCCAGTACACGGGTTAGCGGGGCCTCCTACAATGAGCAGTTCTTC. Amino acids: CASTRVSGASYNEQFF.

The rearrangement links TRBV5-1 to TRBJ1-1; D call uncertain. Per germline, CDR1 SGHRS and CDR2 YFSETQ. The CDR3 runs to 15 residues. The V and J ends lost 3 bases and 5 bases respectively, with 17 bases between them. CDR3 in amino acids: CASSSFDMSRTEAFF. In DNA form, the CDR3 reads TGCGCCAGCAGCTCATTCGACATGTCCAGGACTGAAGCTTTCTTT.

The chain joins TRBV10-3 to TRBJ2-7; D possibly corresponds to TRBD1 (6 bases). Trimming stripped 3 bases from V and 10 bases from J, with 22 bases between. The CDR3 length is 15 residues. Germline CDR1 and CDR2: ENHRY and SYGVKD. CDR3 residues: CAISDPARDNTFQYF. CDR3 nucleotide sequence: TGTGCCATCAGTGACCCCGCCAGGGACAATACGTTCCAGTACTTC.

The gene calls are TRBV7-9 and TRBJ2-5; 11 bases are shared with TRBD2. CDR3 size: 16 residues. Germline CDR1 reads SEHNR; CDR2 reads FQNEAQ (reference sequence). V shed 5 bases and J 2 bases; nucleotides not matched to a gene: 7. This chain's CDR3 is CASSALTSGEQETQYF. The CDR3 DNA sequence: TGTGCCAGCAGCGCCTTGACTAGCGGGGAACAAGAGACCCAGTACTTC.

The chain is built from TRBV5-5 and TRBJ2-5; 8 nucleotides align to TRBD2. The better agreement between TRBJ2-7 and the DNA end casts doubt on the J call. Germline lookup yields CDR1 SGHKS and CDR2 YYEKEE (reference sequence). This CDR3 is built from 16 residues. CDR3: CASSLDPGGTAYEQYF. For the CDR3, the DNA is TGTGCCAGCAGCTTGGATCCGGGGGGGACCGCCTACGAGCAGTACTTC.

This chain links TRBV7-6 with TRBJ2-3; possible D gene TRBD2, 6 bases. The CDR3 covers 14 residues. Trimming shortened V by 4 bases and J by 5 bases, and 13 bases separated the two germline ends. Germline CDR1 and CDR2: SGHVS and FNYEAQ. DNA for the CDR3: TGTGCCAGCAGCTCCGGGACTTCGGGAGATACGCAGTATTTT. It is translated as CASSSGTSGDTQYF.

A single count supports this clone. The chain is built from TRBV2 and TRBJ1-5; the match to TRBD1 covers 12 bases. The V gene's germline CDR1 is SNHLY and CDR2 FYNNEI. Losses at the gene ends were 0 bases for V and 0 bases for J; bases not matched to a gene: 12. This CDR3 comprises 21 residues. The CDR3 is CASSEALLPGQGATSNQPQHF. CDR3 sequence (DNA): TGTGCCAGCAGTGAAGCGCTCCTTCCGGGACAGGGGGCGACTAGCAATCAGCCCCAGCATTTT. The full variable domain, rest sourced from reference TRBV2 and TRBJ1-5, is EPEVTQTPSHQVTQMGQEVILRCVPISNHLYFYWYRQILGQKVEFLVSFYNNEISEKSEIFDDQFSVERPDGSNFTLKIRSTKLEDSAMYFCASSEALLPGQGATSNQPQHFGDGTRLSIL.

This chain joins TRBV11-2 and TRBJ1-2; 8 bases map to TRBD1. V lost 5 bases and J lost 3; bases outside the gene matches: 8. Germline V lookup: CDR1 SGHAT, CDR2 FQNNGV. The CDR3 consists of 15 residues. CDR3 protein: CASSQAAGGDYGYTF. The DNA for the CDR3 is TGTGCCAGCAGCCAGGCGGCAGGGGGCGACTATGGCTACACCTTC.

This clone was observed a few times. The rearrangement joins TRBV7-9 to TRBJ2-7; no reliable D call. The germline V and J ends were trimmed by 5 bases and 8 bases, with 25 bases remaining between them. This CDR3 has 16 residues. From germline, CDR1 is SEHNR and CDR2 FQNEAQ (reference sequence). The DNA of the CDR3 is TGTGCCAGCAGCCATAACTCTGAGGCGACGGACCTAAAGCAGTACTTC. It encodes CASSHNSEATDLKQYF. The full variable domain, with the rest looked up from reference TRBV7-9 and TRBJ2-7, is DTGVSQNPRHKITKRGQNVTFRCDPISEHNRLYWYRQTLGQGPEFLTYFQNEAQLEKSRLLSDRFSAERPKGSFSTLEIQRTEQGDSAMYLCASSHNSEATDLKQYFGPGTRLTVT.

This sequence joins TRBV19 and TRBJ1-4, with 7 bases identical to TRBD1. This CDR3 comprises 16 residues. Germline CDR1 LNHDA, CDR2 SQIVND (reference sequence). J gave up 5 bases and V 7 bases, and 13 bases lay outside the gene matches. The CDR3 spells CASTIMGGQANEKLFF. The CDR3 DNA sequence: TGTGCCAGTACGATCATGGGTGGACAGGCAAATGAAAAACTGTTTTTT. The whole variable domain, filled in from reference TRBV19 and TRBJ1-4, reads DGGITQSPKYLFRKEGQNVTLSCEQNLNHDAMYWYRQDPGQGLRLIYYSQIVNDFQKGDIAEGYSVSREKKESFPLTVTSAQKNPTAFYLCASTIMGGQANEKLFFGSGTQLSVL.

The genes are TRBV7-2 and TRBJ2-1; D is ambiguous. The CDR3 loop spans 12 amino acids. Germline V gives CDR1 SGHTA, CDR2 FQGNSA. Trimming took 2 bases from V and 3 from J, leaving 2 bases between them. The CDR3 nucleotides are TGTGCCAGCAGCTTACGCTACAATGAGCAGTTCTTC. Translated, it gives CASSLRYNEQFF.

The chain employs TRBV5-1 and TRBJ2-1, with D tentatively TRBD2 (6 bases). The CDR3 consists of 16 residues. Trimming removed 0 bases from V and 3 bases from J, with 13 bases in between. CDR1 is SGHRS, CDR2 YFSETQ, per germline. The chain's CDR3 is CASSLALRGLYNEQFF. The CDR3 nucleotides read TGCGCCAGCAGCTTGGCCTTGCGGGGCCTCTACAATGAGCAGTTCTTC.

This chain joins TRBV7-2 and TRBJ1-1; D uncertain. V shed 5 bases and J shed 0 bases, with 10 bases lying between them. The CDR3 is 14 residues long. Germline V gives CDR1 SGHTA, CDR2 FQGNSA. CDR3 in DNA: TGTGCCAGCAGCCTACAACGATTGAACACTGAAGCTTTCTTT. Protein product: CASSLQRLNTEAFF. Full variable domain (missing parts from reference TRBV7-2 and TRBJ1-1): GAGVSQSPSNKVTEKGKDVELRCDPISGHTALYWYRQSLGQGLEFLIYFQGNSAPDKSGLPSDRFSAERTGGSVSTLTIQRTQQEDSAVYLCASSLQRLNTEAFFGQGTRLTVV.

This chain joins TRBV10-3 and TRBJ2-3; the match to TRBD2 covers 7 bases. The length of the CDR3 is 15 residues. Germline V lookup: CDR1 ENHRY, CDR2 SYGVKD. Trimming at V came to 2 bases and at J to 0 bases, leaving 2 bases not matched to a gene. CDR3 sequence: CAISEQAGSTDTQYF. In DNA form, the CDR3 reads TGTGCCATCAGTGAGCAAGCGGGGAGCACAGATACGCAGTATTTT.

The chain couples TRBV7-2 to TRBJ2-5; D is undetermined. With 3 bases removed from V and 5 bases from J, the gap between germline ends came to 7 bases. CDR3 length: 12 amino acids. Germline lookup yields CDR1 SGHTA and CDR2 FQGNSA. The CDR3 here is CASSFGSETQYF. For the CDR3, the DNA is TGTGCCAGCAGCTTCGGCAGTGAGACCCAGTACTTC. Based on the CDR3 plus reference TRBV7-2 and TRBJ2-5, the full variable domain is GAGVSQSPSNKVTEKGKDVELRCDPISGHTALYWYRQSLGQGLEFLIYFQGNSAPDKSGLPSDRFSAERTGGSVSTLTIQRTQQEDSAVYLCASSFGSETQYFGPGTRLLVL.

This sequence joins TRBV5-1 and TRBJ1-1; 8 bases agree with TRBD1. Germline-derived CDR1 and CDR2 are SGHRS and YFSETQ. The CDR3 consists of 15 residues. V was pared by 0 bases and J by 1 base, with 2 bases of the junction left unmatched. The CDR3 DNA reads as TGCGCCAGCAGCTTGGACGGGACAGGGAACACTGAAGCTTTCTTT. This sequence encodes CASSLDGTGNTEAFF. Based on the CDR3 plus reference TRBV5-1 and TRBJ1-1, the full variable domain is KAGVTQTPRYLIKTRGQQVTLSCSPISGHRSVSWYQQTPGQGLQFLFEYFSETQRNKGNFPGRFSGRQFSNSRSEMNVSTLELGDSALYLCASSLDGTGNTEAFFGQGTRLTVV.

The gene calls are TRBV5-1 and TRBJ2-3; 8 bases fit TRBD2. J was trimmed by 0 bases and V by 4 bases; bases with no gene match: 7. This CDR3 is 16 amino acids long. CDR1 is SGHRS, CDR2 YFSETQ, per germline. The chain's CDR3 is CASSVSGIPSTDTQYF. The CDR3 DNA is TGCGCCAGCAGCGTTAGCGGGATTCCAAGCACAGATACGCAGTATTTT.

The DNA for the CDR3 is TGCCCCCGAGGGTACGAGCAGTACTTC. Residues: CPRGYEQYF. The V and J genes are TRBV20-1 and TRBJ2-7, with D possibly matching TRBD2 (5 bases). From germline, CDR1 is DFQATT and CDR2 SNEGSKA (reference sequence). CDR3 size: 9 residues.

CDR3 nucleotide sequence: TGTGCCAGCAGTGAACGGGATTTGGGTCAACTGTTTTTT. It is translated as CASSERDLGQLFF. The J gene is TRBJ1-4, the V gene TRBV6-1; no definite D call. Trimming cost V 2 bases and J 12 bases, with 13 bases left between them. The length of the CDR3 is 13 residues. Germline V gives CDR1 MNHNS, CDR2 SASEGT.

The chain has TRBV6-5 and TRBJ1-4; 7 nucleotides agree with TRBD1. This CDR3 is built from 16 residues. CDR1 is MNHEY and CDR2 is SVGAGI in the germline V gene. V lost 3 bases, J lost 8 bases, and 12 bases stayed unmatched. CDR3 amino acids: CASSYSPGGVGEKLFF. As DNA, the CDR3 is TGTGCCAGCAGTTATTCGCCAGGGGGAGTTGGCGAAAAACTGTTTTTT.

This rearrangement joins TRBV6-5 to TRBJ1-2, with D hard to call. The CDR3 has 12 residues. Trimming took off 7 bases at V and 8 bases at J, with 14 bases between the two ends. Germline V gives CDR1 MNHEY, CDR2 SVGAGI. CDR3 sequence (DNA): TGTGCCAGCAATAAGGAGACCTCGGGCTACACCTTC. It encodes CASNKETSGYTF.

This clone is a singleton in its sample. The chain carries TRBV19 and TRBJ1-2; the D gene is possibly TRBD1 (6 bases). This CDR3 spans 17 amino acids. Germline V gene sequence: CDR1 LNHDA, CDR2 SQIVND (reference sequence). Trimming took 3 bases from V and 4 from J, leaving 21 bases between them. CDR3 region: CASSMELDSRSLYGYTF. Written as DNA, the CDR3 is TGTGCCAGTAGTATGGAGTTGGACAGTCGTTCACTCTATGGCTACACCTTC.

CDR3: CAVQPNTGELFF. CDR3 bases: TGTGCCGTACAGCCGAACACCGGGGAGCTGTTTTTT. The chain uses TRBV6-5 and TRBJ2-2; D is unclear. Trimming removed 11 bases from V and 0 bases from J, with 7 bases in between. The CDR3 is 12 amino acids. Germline V gene sequence: CDR1 MNHEY, CDR2 SVGAGI.

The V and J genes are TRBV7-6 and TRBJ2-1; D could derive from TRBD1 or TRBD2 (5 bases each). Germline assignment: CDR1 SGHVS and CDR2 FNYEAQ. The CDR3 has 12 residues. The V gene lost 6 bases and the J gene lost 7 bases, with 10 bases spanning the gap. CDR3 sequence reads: CASRGTGNEQFF. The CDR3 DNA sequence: TGTGCCAGCAGAGGGACCGGGAATGAGCAGTTCTTC.

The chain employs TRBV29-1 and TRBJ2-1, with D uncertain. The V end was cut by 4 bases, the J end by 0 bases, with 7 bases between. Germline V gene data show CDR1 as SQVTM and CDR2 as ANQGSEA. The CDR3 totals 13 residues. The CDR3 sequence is CSVGVSSYNEQFF. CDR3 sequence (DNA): TGCAGCGTTGGCGTGAGCTCCTACAATGAGCAGTTCTTC.